A single sample is the source of the 8 T cell receptor beta chains below, sequenced in a study of blood T cell repertoires in COVID-19. The repertoire was sequenced with immunoSEQ multiplex PCR; TCRdb's copy has only in-frame clones and lacks some. The sample lists around 340,000 clones; roughly 89% were seen once. The sequenced sample was peripheral blood. Receptor source: a woman aged 55-75 years with COVID-19, enrolled during active disease.

The chain couples TRBV9 to TRBJ2-1; 7 bases fit TRBD2. The CDR3 is made up of 16 amino acids. In germline, CDR1 is SGDLS, CDR2 YYNGEE. Losses at the gene ends were 4 bases for V and 5 bases for J; bases not matched to a gene: 12. CDR3 sequence reads: CASSPPSGTTNNEQFF. Written as DNA, the CDR3 is TGTGCCAGCAGCCCGCCGTCAGGGACTACTAACAATGAGCAGTTCTTC.

The V gene is TRBV5-6, the J gene TRBJ2-5; D not resolved. The V gene's germline CDR1 is SGHDT and CDR2 YYEEEE. The V end was cut by 3 bases, the J end by 5 bases, with 5 bases between. The CDR3 is 11 residues long. The CDR3 coding sequence is TGTGCCAGCAGCTCCTACGAGACCCAGTACTTC. Translated: CASSSYETQYF. The whole variable domain, remainder taken from reference TRBV5-6 and TRBJ2-5, is DAGVTQSPTHLIKTRGQQVTLRCSPKSGHDTVSWYQQALGQGPQFIFQYYEEEERQRGNFPDRFSGHQFPNYSSELNVNALLLGDSALYLCASSSYETQYFGPGTRLLVL.

The chain combines TRBV14 with TRBJ1-1; TRBD1 matches at 7 bases. The CDR3 consists of 16 residues. The J segment lost 1 base and the V segment lost 4 bases, leaving 9 bases of the junction unmatched. Germline assignment: CDR1 SGHDN and CDR2 FVKESK. The CDR3 region is CASSLQQGRGNTEAFF. DNA for the CDR3: TGTGCCAGCAGCCTCCAACAGGGGCGGGGGAACACTGAAGCTTTCTTT.

The genes are TRBV5-1 and TRBJ2-2; TRBD1 matches 8 bases. Germline V gene data show CDR1 as SGHRS and CDR2 as YFSETQ. With 2 bases clipped from V and 6 bases from J, the junction kept 12 bases outside the gene matches. The CDR3 is 17 amino acids. CDR3 bases: TGCGCCAGCAGCTTATCGGGACAGGAGCCCCCGTCCGGGGAGCTGTTTTTT. Translating gives CASSLSGQEPPSGELFF.

This chain links TRBV6-5 with TRBJ1-6; D ambiguous. The CDR3 consists of 14 residues. V lost 6 bases and J 0 bases, leaving 6 bases between the germline ends. From germline, CDR1 is MNHEY and CDR2 SVGAGI. CDR3: CASRQSSYNSPLHF. Here the CDR3 DNA reads TGTGCCAGCAGACAGAGCTCCTATAATTCACCCCTCCACTTT.

This clone was seen a single time. The J gene is TRBJ2-5, the V gene TRBV3-1 (or the pseudogene TRBV3-2); 10 bases align to TRBD2. Germline V lookup: CDR1 LGHDT, CDR2 YNNKEL (reference sequence). The CDR3 length is 15 residues. J lost 5 bases, V lost 1 base, and 4 bases had no gene match. CDR3 sequence (DNA): TGTGCCAGCAGCCAAGTGGGTAGCGGGGGGGAGACCCAGTACTTC. Translation: CASSQVGSGGETQYF.

The rearrangement joins TRBV7-9 to TRBJ2-1, with D perhaps TRBD2 (5 bases). The CDR3 runs 15 residues. Germline CDR1 SEHNR, CDR2 FQNEAQ (reference sequence). The ends were cut back, 1 base at V and 4 bases at J, with 11 bases in the middle. DNA for the CDR3: TGTGCCAGCAGCTTAGGGTTCGGGAAATACAATGAGCAGTTCTTC. Translated, it gives CASSLGFGKYNEQFF.

The V gene is TRBV4-2, the J gene TRBJ2-2, with TRBD2 identical over 8 bases. The CDR3 extends over 16 amino acids. Germline-derived CDR1 and CDR2 are LGHNA and YNFKEQ. The V gene end was trimmed by 1 base and the J gene end by 0 bases; junction bases not matched to a gene: 1. DNA for the CDR3: TGTGCCAGCAGCCAAGGACTAGCGCCGAACACCGGGGAGCTGTTTTTT. As protein: CASSQGLAPNTGELFF.